Listed below are T cell receptor beta chains from one sample, sequenced in a study of beta chain features in type 1 diabetes. The protocol was immunoSEQ multiplex PCR, while the TCRdb copy is restricted to in-frame clones and leaves out a portion. The table lists 150,000 to 180,000 clones, less than 9.5% of them singletons, with 0.65% in the top ten. The specimen was central memory CD4+ T cells from blood. Receptor source: a man aged 18 to 30 in good health. The conserved cysteine and the conserved F or W are not part of the CDR3 here.

V	CDR3
TRBV28	ASSSQEVLDYGYT
TRBV2	ASNPDRGQEQY
TRBV6-1	ASSDWGLAENRETQY
TRBV7-2	ASSQTGTGETQY
TRBV9	ASSVGGHLETQY
TRBV5-1	ASSNPGQGAFEQF
TRBV4-3	ASSHAVQGQETQY
TRBV14	ASSLSRTPNSPLH
TRBV9	ASSTIQGAREQY
TRBV7-9	ASSPDVVVAQETQY
TRBV30	ACRGPGGQETQY
TRBV7-8	ASSLQGDTEAF
TRBV5-1	ASSVGQGADEQF
TRBV30	AWSQTGTGRAYEQY
TRBV28	ASSLFRGQGAGRNEQY
TRBV7-2	ASRQQTDTQY
TRBV5-8	ASSRDRGYEQY
TRBV19	ASSQTATSGRYEQY
TRBV28	ASSPGGPIDTQY
TRBV30	AWVDSGRGDTQY
TRBV5-4	ASRRDRETQY
TRBV11-2	ASSFGGEETQY
TRBV6-1	ASSGIQGALSQPQH
TRBV5-1	ASSLLGQGAGELF
TRBV28	ASRWGQSNEKLF
TRBV19	ASSSRVVDEQY
TRBV7-3	ASSLISGQGAGGNNEQF